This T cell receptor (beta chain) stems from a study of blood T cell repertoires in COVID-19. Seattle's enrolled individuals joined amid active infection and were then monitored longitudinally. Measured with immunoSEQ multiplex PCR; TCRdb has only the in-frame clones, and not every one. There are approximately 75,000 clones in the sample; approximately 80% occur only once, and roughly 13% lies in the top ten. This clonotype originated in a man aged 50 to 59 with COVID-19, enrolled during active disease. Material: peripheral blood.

The CDR3 nucleotides are TGTGCCTGGAGTGTACGGTCAGATACGCAGTATTTT. Translating it yields CAWSVRSDTQYF. The chain carries TRBV30 and TRBJ2-3; D call uncertain. The length of the CDR3 is 12 residues. Germline V gene lookup returns CDR1 GTSNPN and CDR2 SVGIG (reference sequence). Trimming stripped 0 bases from V and 4 bases from J, with 5 bases between.